A single count supports the clone carrying this T cell receptor beta chain. Antigen: not known. Every one of the patients relapsed after autologous stem cell transplantation (brentuximab vedotin exposure was variable). Relapsed/refractory classical Hodgkin lymphoma patients had complete, partial or progressive responses. The data stem from a study of PD-1 blockade in classical Hodgkin lymphoma. The wider study: Patients in the cohort were put on intravenous nivolumab, 3 mg/kg every 2 weeks. General study points: With respect to the repertoire differences, their causes, possibly disease activity or prior therapy, remain undefined.

Assay used: immunoSEQ multiplex PCR; TCRdb lists only in-frame clones, some missing. This table has about 100,000 clones, about 89% appearing once. The CDR3 contains 13 residues. Germline-derived CDR1 and CDR2 are MNHNS and SASEGT. Trimming removed 5 bases at V and 3 bases at J, with 8 bases between. This receptor was taken from a human donor with classical Hodgkin lymphoma. This chain uses TRBV6-1 with TRBJ1-3, with D perhaps TRBD1 (5 bases). Material: peripheral blood mononuclear cells (PBMCs), obtained before the second cycle of nivolumab. CDR3 sequence: CASSSDNGNTIYF. The CDR3 nucleotides read TGTGCCAGCAGTTCGGACAATGGAAACACCATATATTTT.